Listed here are 20 T cell receptor beta chains from one sample, sequenced in a study of T cells in Graves' hyperthyroidism and ophthalmopathy (dated by TCRdb to the late 2010s). The library relied on multiplex PCR. The run used an Illumina HiSeq 2000. The TCR beta CDR3 regions were amplified from the RNA transcripts. The TCR CDR3 was subjected to a first round of RT-PCR using the HTBI primer set and the Qiagen OneStep RT-PCR kit. The public reads were run again by TCRdb, first through fastp at Q25 and then through MiXCR, and only productive beta chains were kept. Identical CDR3 protein sequences are pooled into one entry, listed with their most common genes and DNA. For this sample the table gives 340,000 or so distinct CDR3 sequences, of which 16% were detected only once. 33% of the sample comes from the top ten. The sequenced sample was blood. The receptor set was obtained from a man aged 30-40 years with Graves' hyperthyroidism.

The chain combines TRBV24-1 with TRBJ2-7; 10 bases line up with TRBD1. The CDR3 loop spans 15 amino acids. V lost 4 bases, J lost 8 bases, and 10 bases stayed unmatched. Germline lookup yields CDR1 KGHDR and CDR2 SFDVKD. The CDR3 spells CATSDPGTGDNKQYF. CDR3 nucleotides: TGTGCCACCAGTGACCCCGGGACAGGGGACAACAAGCAGTACTTC.

Many counts were recorded for this clonotype. The chain employs TRBV2 and TRBJ2-7, with D perhaps TRBD2 (6 bases). V lost 8 bases, J lost 3 bases, and 17 bases lay in between. This CDR3 is 14 amino acids long. Germline values: CDR1 SNHLY, CDR2 FYNNEI. The DNA for the CDR3 is TGTGCCAGCCGCCCCCCTGGGGGAGGCTACGAGCAGTACTTC. Translating it yields CASRPPGGGYEQYF.

V gene TRBV11-1 combines with J gene TRBJ2-5; D may be TRBD1 (6 bases). The CDR3 covers 13 residues. Trimming shortened V by 3 bases and J by 12 bases, and 17 bases separated the two germline ends. From germline, CDR1 is SGHAT and CDR2 FQDESV (reference sequence). The CDR3 region is CASSLEFGTLKYF. As DNA, the CDR3 is TGTGCCAGCAGCTTGGAATTCGGGACATTGAAGTACTTC.

This clonotype appeared many times. J is TRBJ1-1 and V is TRBV20-1, with D perhaps TRBD1 (5 bases). The germline V and J ends were trimmed by 1 base and 2 bases, with 11 bases remaining between them. The CDR3 is 14 residues long. Germline V gives CDR1 DFQATT, CDR2 SNEGSKA (reference sequence). This CDR3 reads CSARVPRDNTEAFF. The CDR3 DNA follows: TGCAGTGCTAGAGTACCCAGGGATAACACTGAAGCTTTCTTT.

This clonotype was counted only a few times. V gene TRBV24-1 combines with J gene TRBJ2-1, with 8 bases fitting TRBD2. CDR1 KGHDR and CDR2 SFDVKD come from the germline V gene. The length of the CDR3 is 16 residues. V lost 1 base, J lost 7 bases, and 8 bases stayed unmatched. As DNA, the CDR3 is TGTGCCACCAGTGATTTTACGGGAGGGCCTAGAAATGAGCAGTTCTTC. Encoded protein: CATSDFTGGPRNEQFF.

The chain recombines TRBV19 with TRBJ2-1, with D unclear. The CDR3 length is 13 residues. Trimming pared 3 bases from V and 4 bases from J, leaving 7 bases between. Per the germline V gene, CDR1 is LNHDA and CDR2 is SQIVND (reference sequence). CDR3 protein: CASSISRYNEQFF. DNA of the CDR3: TGTGCCAGTAGTATCTCGAGGTACAATGAGCAGTTCTTC.

The chain is built from TRBV9 and TRBJ1-2; no definite D call. Germline CDR1 reads SGDLS; CDR2 reads YYNGEE. The CDR3 sequence is 13 residues long. Trimming cost V 2 bases and J 5 bases, with 10 bases left between them. CDR3 in amino acids: CASSVTLWYGYTF. Written as DNA, the CDR3 is TGTGCCAGCAGCGTCACCCTTTGGTATGGCTACACCTTC. The variable domain in full, completed from reference TRBV9 and TRBJ1-2, reads DSGVTQTPKHLITATGQRVTLRCSPRSGDLSVYWYQQSLDQGLQFLIQYYNGEERAKGNILERFSAQQFPDLHSELNLSSLELGDSALYFCASSVTLWYGYTFGSGTRLTVV.

This clonotype came up a few times. The chain has TRBV20-1 and TRBJ2-3; 13 bases align to TRBD2. After removal of 3 bases from V and 6 bases from J, the junction contained 9 bases not matched to a gene. CDR3 length: 16 amino acids. In germline, CDR1 is DFQATT, CDR2 SNEGSKA (reference sequence). Here the CDR3 reads CSASSGLAGVEDTQYF. The CDR3 DNA reads TGCAGTGCTAGCTCCGGACTAGCGGGAGTGGAGGATACGCAGTATTTT.

This clonotype was detected many times. The chain couples TRBV27 to TRBJ1-2, with D unclear. CDR3 length: 15 amino acids. V was clipped by 5 bases and J by 2 bases, with 15 bases between them. The germline CDR1 and CDR2 sequences are MNHEY and SMNVEV (reference sequence). CDR3 in amino acids: CASSPSSTANYGYTF. The DNA of the CDR3 is TGTGCCAGCAGTCCCTCCTCGACTGCCAACTATGGCTACACCTTC.

This clonotype has a count of ten or more. The rearrangement joins TRBV30 to TRBJ2-2; 8 bases line up with TRBD2. V shed 5 bases, J shed 3 bases, and the junction held 5 bases outside the gene matches. CDR1 is GTSNPN, CDR2 SVGIG, per germline (reference sequence). There are 14 residues in the CDR3. For the CDR3, the DNA is TGTGCCTGGGCTACTAGCGGCTACACCGGGGAGCTGTTTTTT. Protein: CAWATSGYTGELFF.

The chain carries TRBV14 and TRBJ1-2; possible D gene TRBD1, 6 bases. The CDR3 is made up of 15 amino acids. Germline CDR1 SGHDN, CDR2 FVKESK. V was pared by 4 bases and J by 0 bases, with 12 bases between. CDR3 region: CASSPGGQSNYGYTF. CDR3 bases: TGTGCCAGCAGCCCGGGTGGACAGTCTAACTATGGCTACACCTTC.

This clonotype has ten or more counts. V gene TRBV6-2 or TRBV6-3 combines with J gene TRBJ2-4; the match to TRBD2 covers 7 bases. The V gene end was trimmed by 1 base and the J gene end by 9 bases; junction bases not matched to a gene: 24. The germline V gene has CDR1 MNHEY and CDR2 SVGEGT. The CDR3 sequence is 20 residues long. In DNA form, the CDR3 reads TGTGCCAGCAGTTACTTGTGGTTTCGTCTTAGGAGGGAGGGCCAGGGCATTCAGTACTTC. This translates into CASSYLWFRLRREGQGIQYF.

The sample holds many counts of this clonotype. The chain carries TRBV11-2 and TRBJ2-5, with 9 bases lining up with TRBD2. This CDR3 comprises 16 residues. V was pared by 5 bases and J by 3 bases, with 10 bases of the junction left unmatched. In germline, CDR1 is SGHAT, CDR2 FQNNGV. CDR3 region: CASSRRGLAGKETQYF. In DNA form, the CDR3 reads TGTGCCAGCAGCCGGCGGGGCCTAGCGGGGAAAGAGACCCAGTACTTC.

CDR3 coding DNA: TGTGCCACCCGTAGGACAGCGAACACTGAAGCTTTCTTT. Translation gives CATRRTANTEAFF. The chain recombines TRBV15 with TRBJ1-1; D may be TRBD1 (6 bases). V lost 8 bases and J lost 1, with 11 bases in between. CDR1 and CDR2 (germline): LNHNV, YYDKDF (reference sequence). This CDR3 has 13 residues.

This clonotype was observed at least ten times. The chain recombines TRBV7-2 with TRBJ2-3; D gene uncertain. The V end lost 5 bases, the J end lost 8 bases, and 17 bases lay between the germline ends. This CDR3 is built from 14 residues. CDR1 is SGHTA, CDR2 FQGNSA, per germline. DNA for the CDR3: TGTGCCAGCAGCCCACTGTTTGGTTCGAGTACGCAGTATTTT. It specifies CASSPLFGSSTQYF. Full variable domain (outside the CDR3, taken from reference TRBV7-2 and TRBJ2-3): GAGVSQSPSNKVTEKGKDVELRCDPISGHTALYWYRQSLGQGLEFLIYFQGNSAPDKSGLPSDRFSAERTGGSVSTLTIQRTQQEDSAVYLCASSPLFGSSTQYFGPGTRLTVL.

This clonotype was counted many times. The rearrangement uses TRBV7-6 and TRBJ2-7, with 7 positions matching TRBD1. CDR1 and CDR2 (germline): SGHVS, FNYEAQ. This CDR3 has 13 amino acids. J gave up 6 bases and V 4 bases, and 6 bases lay outside the gene matches. DNA of the CDR3: TGTGCCAGCAGCTATCGACAGGGTGCCGAGCAGTACTTC. Amino acids: CASSYRQGAEQYF.

This clonotype was counted between two and nine times. V usage is TRBV28 and J usage is TRBJ1-5, with D unresolved. V lost 3 bases and J lost 7, with 13 bases in between. The CDR3 is 14 amino acids. The V gene's germline CDR1 is MDHEN and CDR2 SYDVKM. The CDR3 nucleotides are TGTGCCAGCAGTTTTCGTGACATCGGGCAGCCCCAGCATTTT. It specifies CASSFRDIGQPQHF.

In its sample, this clonotype was seen once. Just one base apart from a much larger clone, this may be a read error. The chain uses TRBV7-2 and TRBJ2-7; 10 bases align to TRBD1. Per germline, CDR1 SGHTA and CDR2 FQGNSA. CDR3 size: 14 residues. The CDR3 DNA follows: TGTGCCAACAGCCCGACCGGGACAGGGGTCTGGCAGTACTTC. Amino acids: CANSPTGTGVWQYF.

The sample holds a few counts of this clonotype. A read error may explain this, as a much larger clone is one base away. The J gene is TRBJ2-7, the V gene TRBV7-2; D is unclear. CDR1 SGHTA and CDR2 FQGNSA come from the germline V gene. Trimming cost V 7 bases and J 6 bases, with 19 bases left between them. This CDR3 is 14 amino acids long. The CDR3 DNA reads as TGTGCCAGCACCCAACCGGGTCTACCCTGCGAGCAGTACTTC. This sequence encodes CASTQPGLPCEQYF.

The CDR3 sequence is CSARDRESWYGEKLFF. CDR3 bases: TGCAGTGCTCGGGACAGGGAGAGTTGGTACGGTGAAAAACTGTTTTTT. This rearrangement joins TRBV20-1 to TRBJ1-4; 9 bases match TRBD1. Germline V gene data show CDR1 as DFQATT and CDR2 as SNEGSKA (reference sequence). CDR3 length: 16 residues. Trimming removed 5 bases from V and 7 bases from J; junction bases left unmatched: 14.